This TCR beta chain was found in a study of T-cell reconstitution after alpha-beta-depleted transplantation in children. Study outcomes and limitations: From newly produced T cells came most of the T-cell counts and diversity one year after transplant. Alpha-beta T cells present about two months after transplant were reported to originate from several hundred expanded graft clones.

This clonotype was observed many times. Its cognate antigen is unknown. In germline, CDR1 is SGHTA, CDR2 FQGNSA. V was shortened by 2 bases and J by 0 bases, with 6 bases between the two germline ends. CDR3 size: 14 residues. It was with unique molecular identifiers that the TCRbeta library was prepared. TCRdb passed the PCR reads through MiXCR, listing each CDR3 protein once. The sample includes about 7,700 distinct CDR3 sequences, approximately 11% of them seen just once. The TCR originated in a patient between 2 and 10 years old who had a stem cell transplant for inherited bone marrow failure, so the T cells may come from the graft donor. The sample here was PBMCs, mostly from graft donor cells, taken 60 days after TCRalphabeta/CD19-depleted stem cell transplant. V gene TRBV7-2 combines with J gene TRBJ2-3; unclear D gene. CDR3 in amino acids: CASSLKLSTDTQYF. The CDR3 region has the DNA TGTGCCAGCAGCTTAAAACTCAGCACAGATACGCAGTATTTT.